This T cell receptor beta chain derives from a study of T cell repertoires in cytomegalovirus infection (dated by TCRdb to the late 2010s). Regarding the complete study: Recently identified HLA-C-restricted CMV epitopes, whose presentation resists viral immunomodulation, were targeted by peptide stimulations together with well-studied HLA-B-restricted epitopes. Donor HLA type was relevant to the analysis, because carriage of CMV infection together with the matching HLA type was indicated by public TCR beta signatures.

The meaning of the sample's treatment or condition label: in vitro stimulation with specific CMV peptide epitopes to enrich CMV-specific T cells. Remarks on this clonotype: What antigen it recognizes has not been identified. Per-base quality was not reported, and no clone a single base away is much larger than it.

The sequencing machine was an Illumina HiSeq 1500. TCRdb trimmed the raw reads at Q25, called clones with MiXCR and kept productive beta chains. A single entry per CDR3 protein holds the most common genes and DNA from its merged rows. In this sample the table shows some 920,000 distinct CDR3 sequences, around 32% of which occur a single time. Roughly an eighth of the sample goes to the ten largest clones. What the study reported, not specific to this receptor: In both this cohort and an independent roughly 330-donor cohort, the cumulative frequency of public TCR beta family members distinguished carriers of CMV infection plus the relevant HLA type. The ex vivo response was dominated by HLA-C-restricted CMV-specific TCR beta clonotypes, which also provided the single most frequent clonotype in two of eight donors.

V sheds 8 bases and J sheds 5 bases, leaving 11 bases between their ends. Measured from the cysteine to the phenylalanine, the CDR3 is 11 residues long. This entry keeps only the CDR3 DNA: 33 bases, framed from base 1. This receptor was obtained from a human donor in good health (CMV status not recorded). Some clones in this sample may be carry-over from other donors' samples. The sequences come from cultured CD8+ T cells from PBMCs, collected from culture after CMV antigen stimulation. The rearrangement combines TRBV5-3 with TRBJ2-7; 5 matching bases give a weak D call of TRBD1. TRBV5-3 is assigned to the ORF class and has an uncertain function. CDR3 sequence: CASHLGDEQYF. The sequence in DNA is TGTGCCAGCCATCTAGGGGACGAGCAGTACTTC.